The rows below give T cell receptor beta chains drawn from one sample of a study of T cells in Graves' hyperthyroidism and ophthalmopathy. Using its own MiXCR run on the multiplex PCR reads, TCRdb lists one record per CDR3 protein. The sample records roughly 420,000 distinct CDR3 sequences, about 15% being singletons. Sequencing was done on a sample of blood. Receptors were obtained from a woman between 18 and 29 years old with Graves' hyperthyroidism. Each CDR3 is given with its conserved first and last residue. The order of the fields is V gene, clone size, J gene, D gene, CDR3 DNA, CDR3 protein. A D gene is named only where the DNA matches it firmly. Size is stated for part of the rows, as once, few or many counts, or as a class when the clone is expanded.

TRBV20-1	many	TRBJ1-5	-	TGCAGTGCTAGGATAGGGGAGGGTAGGAATCAGCCCCAGCATTTT	CSARIGEGRNQPQHF
TRBV11-2	once	TRBJ2-1	TRBD2	TGTGCCAGCAGCTTGGGGACTAGCGGGAGGGCCTACAATGAGCAGTTCTTC	CASSLGTSGRAYNEQFF
TRBV4-3	-	TRBJ2-1	TRBD2	TGCGCCAGCAGCCAAGATACGAAGGTGGCTAGCGGGGGAAATGAGCAGTTCTTC	CASSQDTKVASGGNEQFF
TRBV20-1	many	TRBJ2-7	TRBD2	TGCAGTGCCCGAGGGGCTAGCGGGAGTCACGAGCAGTACTTC	CSARGASGSHEQYF
TRBV18	many	TRBJ2-1	-	TGTGCCAGCTCATCTAACTCCGGTGGGCCCTACAATGAGCAGTTCTTC	CASSSNSGGPYNEQFF
TRBV5-1	many	TRBJ1-1	-	TGCGCCAGCAGCTTCGAAACGAACACTGAAGCTTTCTTT	CASSFETNTEAFF
TRBV4-2	-	TRBJ1-3	-	TGTGCCAGCAGCCCCGGGTGGTCAAGAGGTGGAAACACCATATATTTT	CASSPGWSRGGNTIYF
TRBV7-9	-	TRBJ2-1	-	TGTGCCAGCCAACGGACACCATTAGAGCAGTTCTTC	CASQRTPLEQFF
TRBV5-1	few	TRBJ1-4	-	TGCGCCAGCAGCTTGGGTGTCCAAGAAAAACTGTTTTTT	CASSLGVQEKLFF
TRBV29-1	many	TRBJ2-7	TRBD1	TGCAGCGTCGCCTCCGGGACAGGGGTGGGAACCTACGAGCAGTACTTC	CSVASGTGVGTYEQYF
TRBV7-8	many	TRBJ1-1	-	TGTGCCAGCAGCCTCAAATTAGGGGTGGAGGCTTTCTTT	CASSLKLGVEAFF
TRBV6-5	few	TRBJ2-1	-	TGTGCCAGCAGTTACTCGATAGGTTGGGCAGGGGTAAATGAGCAGTTCTTC	CASSYSIGWAGVNEQFF
TRBV12-3/TRBV12-4	many	TRBJ2-5	-	TGTGCCAGCAGTTTGGGGGCGGGCCGAGAGACCCAGTACTTC	CASSLGAGRETQYF
TRBV11-1	many	TRBJ1-1	-	TGTGCCAGCAGCTTAGATGTGGGCTCGTGGGGCACTGAAGCTTTCTTT	CASSLDVGSWGTEAFF
TRBV7-2	-	TRBJ2-7	TRBD1	TGTGCCAGCAGCTTAGGCAACTTGGGGACAGGGTCCTACGAGCAGTACTTC	CASSLGNLGTGSYEQYF
TRBV10-3	many	TRBJ2-2	TRBD1	TGTGCCATCAGCGGACAGGGGGCGAACACCGGGGAGCTGTTTTTT	CAISGQGANTGELFF
TRBV10-3	few	TRBJ2-7	TRBD1	TGTGCCATCAGTGGATGGGACAGCTCCTACGAGCAGTACTTC	CAISGWDSSYEQYF
TRBV10-2	many	TRBJ2-5	-	TGCGCCAGCAGTTTCGGGACGGCTAGGGAGACCCAGTACTTC	CASSFGTARETQYF
TRBV20-1	many	TRBJ2-7	TRBD1	TGCAGTGCTATGGACAGGGTATACGAGCAGTACTTC	CSAMDRVYEQYF
TRBV5-6	few	TRBJ2-1	TRBD2	TGTGCCAGCAGCATCCGACTAGCGGGGGCCAACAATGAGCAGTTCTTC	CASSIRLAGANNEQFF
TRBV9	many	TRBJ2-1	TRBD2	TGTGCCAGCAGCGTAGCCCCCGGGACTAGCGGGAGAACAGCTGAGCAGTTCTTC	CASSVAPGTSGRTAEQFF
TRBV28	many	TRBJ2-7	TRBD2	TGTGCCAGCGGTATAGCGGGACGGACGGTATACGAGCAGTACTTC	CASGIAGRTVYEQYF
TRBV6-1	-	TRBJ2-5	TRBD1	TGTGCCAGCAGTTACGCGTACAGGGGTATGGAGACCCAGTACTTC	CASSYAYRGMETQYF
TRBV20-1	many	TRBJ1-5	-	TGCAGTGCTAGTTCACATTATAGCAATCAGCCCCAGCATTTT	CSASSHYSNQPQHF
TRBV28	many	TRBJ2-7	-	TGTGCCAGCAGTTCCTTCCGAAGGGGGGACGAGCAGTACTTC	CASSSFRRGDEQYF
TRBV20-1	-	TRBJ2-1	-	TGCAGTGCTAGACCGGGCCTAAGGGAGCAGTTCTTC	CSARPGLREQFF
TRBV7-2	-	TRBJ2-7	-	TGTGCCAGCAGCTTGGATCCCGGGACGGCGAGCTACGAGCAGTACTTC	CASSLDPGTASYEQYF
TRBV15	-	TRBJ1-4	TRBD1	TGTGCCACCAGCAGAGAGGGACAGAGGGATGAAAAACTGTTTTTT	CATSREGQRDEKLFF
TRBV28	once	TRBJ1-5	-	TGTGCCAGCAGTGTCTCGGGGGGACCCAATCAGCCCCAGCATTTT	CASSVSGGPNQPQHF
TRBV28	many	TRBJ2-7	-	TGTGCCACCCAGACGGGACTTTTCTACGAGCAGTACTTC	CATQTGLFYEQYF
TRBV7-8	-	TRBJ2-1	-	TGTGCCAGCAGCCCCGGGACCACGGGGAATGAGCAGTTCTTC	CASSPGTTGNEQFF
TRBV6-2/TRBV6-3	many	TRBJ2-5	TRBD2	TGTGCCAGCAGTTACGGACTAGCGGGAGAGACCCAGTACTTC	CASSYGLAGETQYF
TRBV20-1	many	TRBJ2-1	-	TGCAGTGCTCGGAAAGGGGGGTTGTCCTACAATGAGCAGTTCTTC	CSARKGGLSYNEQFF
TRBV20-1	-	TRBJ2-7	-	TGCAGTGCTAGCAGGGGTTGGTCCTACGAGCAGTACTTC	CSASRGWSYEQYF
TRBV7-2	many	TRBJ1-2	-	TGTGCCAGCAGGAAGGGGGGCCAGACTAACTATGGCTACACCTTC	CASRKGGQTNYGYTF
TRBV5-1	-	TRBJ1-2	-	TGCGTCAGCAGCTTGGGAGGGATCTATGGCTACACCTTC	CVSSLGGIYGYTF
TRBV18	-	TRBJ2-7	TRBD1	TGTGCCAGCTCACCGTGGGACAGGATCCACGAGCAGTACTTC	CASSPWDRIHEQYF
TRBV12-3/TRBV12-4	-	TRBJ1-5	-	TGTGCCAGCAGTTTCCATACCAACGGCAATCAGCCCCAGCATTTT	CASSFHTNGNQPQHF
TRBV20-1	few	TRBJ1-1	-	TGCAGTGCTAGAGCTCCCACGAGGGCTGAAGCTTTCTTT	CSARAPTRAEAFF
TRBV5-6	many	TRBJ2-7	-	TGTGCCAGCGCTGCGGCAGGGTCTCCGTACGAGCAGTACTTC	CASAAAGSPYEQYF
TRBV2	-	TRBJ2-1	TRBD1	TGTGCCACCCCCCGGCAGACAGGGCTCGGTGAGCAGTTCTTC	CATPRQTGLGEQFF
TRBV4-3	many	TRBJ2-4	-	TGCGCCAGCAGCCAAGCAAGAGGTGCGGCCAAAAACATTCAGTACTTC	CASSQARGAAKNIQYF
TRBV3-1	few	TRBJ2-3	-	TGTGCCAGCAGCCATTCCCACCTAGGTATCACAGATACGCAGTATTTT	CASSHSHLGITDTQYF
TRBV7-2	many	TRBJ1-2	-	TGTGCCAGCAGCTTAGGCGAGTATGGCTACACCTTC	CASSLGEYGYTF
TRBV6-1	-	TRBJ2-5	TRBD2	TGTGCCAGCAGTTATATCCTAGCGGGGTTACAAGAGACCCAGTACTTC	CASSYILAGLQETQYF
TRBV5-1	many	TRBJ2-1	TRBD2	TGCGCCAGCACCCTTCTAGCGGGAGGGAACAATGAGCAGTTCTTC	CASTLLAGGNNEQFF
TRBV2	-	TRBJ1-3	TRBD1	TGTGCCAGCACCCGGGACAGGGGGGCCTCTGGAAACACCATATATTTT	CASTRDRGASGNTIYF
TRBV28	many	TRBJ2-7	TRBD1	TGTGCCAGCAGCTCTCCGACAGGGAGCTCCTACGAGCAGTACTTC	CASSSPTGSSYEQYF
TRBV2	many	TRBJ2-1	TRBD2	TGTGCCAGCAGTGAATTAGGGACTAGCGGGAGAGCCGATTCCTACAATGAGCAGTTCTTC	CASSELGTSGRADSYNEQFF
TRBV7-2	many	TRBJ1-1	-	TGTGCCAGCAGCTTAGTCCCTTTGGCCTCACTGAACACTGAAGCTTTCTTT	CASSLVPLASLNTEAFF